This T cell receptor (beta chain) was retrieved from a study of T-cell reconstitution after alpha-beta-depleted transplantation in children. Broader study findings: From newly produced T cells came most of the T-cell counts and diversity one year after transplant.

This clonotype was observed a handful of times. The antigen remains undetermined. Unique molecular identifiers were used to barcode this TCRbeta library. TCRdb used MiXCR to reprocess the PCR reads, holding one entry per CDR3 protein. This sample has about 440,000 distinct CDR3 sequences, with approximately 41% found just once. This CDR3 spans 15 amino acids. After removal of 1 base from V and 4 bases from J, the junction contained 5 bases not matched to a gene. CDR1 and CDR2 from the germline V gene are SGHTA and FQGNSA. V gene TRBV7-2 combines with J gene TRBJ2-3, with 7 bases matching TRBD2. The starting material was PBMCs, obtained before TCRalphabeta/CD19-depleted stem cell transplant. The receptor was derived from a girl aged 2 to 10 with aplastic anemia, due to receive a stem cell transplant. CDR3 protein: CASSLVAGVADTQYF. DNA of the CDR3: TGTGCCAGCAGCTTAGTGGCGGGGGTTGCAGATACGCAGTATTTT. The variable domain in full, with the rest retrieved from reference TRBV7-2 and TRBJ2-3, is GAGVSQSPSNKVTEKGKDVELRCDPISGHTALYWYRQSLGQGLEFLIYFQGNSAPDKSGLPSDRFSAERTGGSVSTLTIQRTQQEDSAVYLCASSLVAGVADTQYFGPGTRLTVL.